The rows below give T cell receptor beta chains drawn from one sample of a study of beta chain features in type 1 diabetes. Assay used: immunoSEQ multiplex PCR; TCRdb lists only in-frame clones, some missing. The sample yields a few hundred thousand clones, 10% to 15% seen once. The specimen was naive CD4+ T cells from blood. Source of these receptors: a man younger than 30 in good health. Each CDR3 is given with its conserved first and last residue. The D gene is left open where the match is weak. Some rows mark clone size as missing; the rest say once, few, many or name a class of expanded clone.

.,.,TRBJ2-7,TRBV9,TGTGCCAGCAGCGCACAGGGTGCTTTTGGCTACGAGCAGTACTTC,CASSAQGAFGYEQYF
.,.,TRBJ1-1,TRBV4-2,TGTGCCAGCAGCCGCTTGGGGAACAGGAGATTAAACACTGAAGCTTTCTTT,CASSRLGNRRLNTEAFF
TRBD1,few,TRBJ2-2,TRBV28,TGTGCCAGCAGTCCTCGGACAGGGAACGATTACACCGGGGAGCTGTTTTTT,CASSPRTGNDYTGELFF
.,.,TRBJ2-1,TRBV7-9,TGTGCCAGCAGCTTAGTACCGGGACTTCTCAATGAGCAGTTCTTC,CASSLVPGLLNEQFF
.,.,TRBJ2-1,TRBV4-1,TGCGCCAGCAGGGAGGGACAGTCCTACAATGAGCAGTTCTTC,CASREGQSYNEQFF
TRBD1,few,TRBJ1-1,TRBV29-1,TGCAGCGTCACACAGGGGGGAGGCACTGAAGCTTTCTTT,CSVTQGGGTEAFF
.,.,TRBJ1-2,TRBV7-2,TGTGCCAGCAGCTTAGCTGACAGTGGCTATGGCTACACCTTC,CASSLADSGYGYTF
TRBD1,few,TRBJ1-5,TRBV19,TGTGCCAGTACCTATCAGGGGACAGGTAACAATCAGCCCCAGCATTTT,CASTYQGTGNNQPQHF
TRBD2,few,TRBJ2-3,TRBV11-3,TGTGCCAGCAGCGCTCGACTAGCGGGAAGCACAGATACGCAGTATTTT,CASSARLAGSTDTQYF
TRBD1,.,TRBJ1-5,TRBV30,TGTGCCTGGAGTGTGGGACAGGGTGATCTATTAATTCATAGCAATCAGCCCCAGCATTTT,CAWSVGQGDLLIHSNQPQHF